Listed below are T cell receptor beta chains from one sample, sequenced in a study of blood T cell repertoires in COVID-19. The assay was immunoSEQ multiplex PCR, and TCRdb's table has in-frame clones only and misses some. This table has some 180,000 clones, 80% appearing once. Specimen: peripheral blood. The receptors were sampled from a man aged 55 to 69 with acute or convalescent COVID-19. Each CDR3 is given with its conserved first and last residue. The order of the fields is clone size, V gene, D gene, J gene, CDR3 DNA, CDR3 protein. A D gene is named only where the DNA matches it firmly. Part of the rows lack a size; the others show once, few, many or a class for expanded clones.

-	TRBV6-5	-	TRBJ1-1	TGTGCCAGCAGTTACGGGTACAGGGAGAACACTGAAGCTTTCTTT	CASSYGYRENTEAFF
-	TRBV6-2/TRBV6-3	TRBD2	TRBJ2-1	TGTGCCAGCAGTTTAATACGAGCGGGACCGGAGTTCTTC	CASSLIRAGPEFF
-	TRBV7-9	-	TRBJ1-5	TGTGCCAGCAGCCTAACCGGCAGGGGTTTTCAGCCCCAGCATTTT	CASSLTGRGFQPQHF
-	TRBV5-1	TRBD1	TRBJ1-2	TGCGCCAGCAGCTTGGGGAGGGACAGCGACTACACCTTC	CASSLGRDSDYTF
-	TRBV27	-	TRBJ1-6	TGTGCCAGCACTTACAGGGCTAAATCTTCACCCCTCCACTTT	CASTYRAKSSPLHF
-	TRBV6-6	-	TRBJ1-1	TGTGCCAGCAGTTACGAGGGAAACGCTGAAGCTTTCTTT	CASSYEGNAEAFF
-	TRBV18	-	TRBJ1-1	TGTGCCAGCTCACCACGGGGGGGAGGCCCCGTTAACACTGAAGCTTTCTTT	CASSPRGGGPVNTEAFF
many	TRBV11-1	-	TRBJ2-3	TGTGCCAGCAGAACAGGGCTTGAAACAGATACGCAGTATTTT	CASRTGLETDTQYF
-	TRBV7-8	-	TRBJ1-3	TGTGCCAGCAGCTCTGGTACAGGAAACACCATATATTTT	CASSSGTGNTIYF
-	TRBV29-1	TRBD2	TRBJ2-1	TGCAGCGTTGGGGTTCTTCCGACTAGCCGGCGAGACGAGCAGTTCTTC	CSVGVLPTSRRDEQFF
-	TRBV27	-	TRBJ1-5	TGTGCCAGCAGTTTTATTCCGCCGGGGAGAGAGCAGCCCCAGCATTTT	CASSFIPPGREQPQHF
-	TRBV19	TRBD2	TRBJ2-1	TGTGCCAGTAGTTGGCGGGGGGGGCCCAATGAGCAGTTCTTC	CASSWRGGPNEQFF
-	TRBV6-6	TRBD2	TRBJ2-1	TGTGCCAGCAGTGTGGGACTAAGTTCGAGCAATGAGCAGTTCTTC	CASSVGLSSSNEQFF
many	TRBV2	TRBD1	TRBJ1-1	TGTGCCAGCAGTGTCCCGACAGGGTTGAACACTGAAGCTTTCTTT	CASSVPTGLNTEAFF
-	TRBV9	TRBD2	TRBJ2-1	TGTGCCAGCAGCGTAGGTACGGGGGGTATCAATGAGCAGTTCTTC	CASSVGTGGINEQFF
-	TRBV5-6	-	TRBJ1-1	TGTGCCAGCAGCCCCAAGGGCAGGGGGAACACTGAAGCTTTCTTT	CASSPKGRGNTEAFF
once	TRBV18	-	TRBJ1-4	TGTGCCAGCTCACCTGACGGGGGGCCCTTCGGAAAACTGTTTTTT	CASSPDGGPFGKLFF
-	TRBV5-1	-	TRBJ2-1	TGCGCCAGCAGCGCGGGAAACCAAGAGGGGTACAATGAGCAGTTCTTC	CASSAGNQEGYNEQFF
once	TRBV23-1	TRBD1	TRBJ2-3	TGCGCCAGCCCTCCGAACGGGACAGACATCACAGATACGCAGTATTTT	CASPPNGTDITDTQYF
-	TRBV20-1	-	TRBJ1-3	TGCAGTTCGGGACACTCGGACACCATATATTTT	CSSGHSDTIYF
-	TRBV9	TRBD1	TRBJ1-2	TGTGCCAGCAGCTTAACAGGGGGGCTCGGCTACACCTTC	CASSLTGGLGYTF
-	TRBV30	TRBD2	TRBJ2-1	TGTGCCTGGAGTCGACTAGCGGGAGCATACAATGAGCAGTTCTTC	CAWSRLAGAYNEQFF
-	TRBV4-3	-	TRBJ2-7	TGCGCCAGCAGCCAAGATCCCGGGAGCTACGAGCAGTACTTC	CASSQDPGSYEQYF
-	TRBV10-2	TRBD2	TRBJ2-3	TGCGCCAGCAGTAAACTAGCGGGGAGTGATACGCAGTATTTT	CASSKLAGSDTQYF
few	TRBV6-1	-	TRBJ1-1	TGTGCCAGCAGTGAGGGGGGTTTCAACACTGAAGCTTTCTTT	CASSEGGFNTEAFF
-	TRBV12-3/TRBV12-4	-	TRBJ1-1	TGTGCCAGCAGTTTCGGAGGGAACACTGAAGCTTTCTTT	CASSFGGNTEAFF
once	TRBV29-1	-	TRBJ2-5	TGCAGCGTCCCCCGGGGGGCCTTAGAGACCCAGTACTTC	CSVPRGALETQYF
-	TRBV5-1	TRBD2	TRBJ2-2	TGCGCCAGCAGCCCACTAGCGGGAGATGACACCGGGGAGCTGTTTTTT	CASSPLAGDDTGELFF
few	TRBV6-5	TRBD1	TRBJ2-2	TGTGCCAGCAGGGACAGGGCAGCCGGCGGGGAGCTGTTTTTT	CASRDRAAGGELFF
-	TRBV6-5	TRBD2	TRBJ2-5	TGTGCCAGCCGGGGACTAGCAAGGTTGGGGGAGACCCAGTACTTC	CASRGLARLGETQYF
once	TRBV25-1	TRBD1	TRBJ1-2	TGTGCCAGCAGTGGCCGGGACAGGGGTAGCTATGGCTACACCTTC	CASSGRDRGSYGYTF
-	TRBV7-2	TRBD2	TRBJ2-1	TGTGCCAGCAGGACTAGCGGATACAATGAGCAGTTCTTC	CASRTSGYNEQFF
once	TRBV27	-	TRBJ2-6	TGTGCCAGCAGCTTCACACACAGGGTCGGGGCCAACGTCCTGACTTTC	CASSFTHRVGANVLTF
-	TRBV19	-	TRBJ2-1	TGTGCCAGTAGTTTGGGCTATGAGCAGTTCTTC	CASSLGYEQFF
-	TRBV12-3/TRBV12-4	-	TRBJ1-2	TGTGCCAGCAGTTTTCGGGGGTCGGTCTACACCTTC	CASSFRGSVYTF
few	TRBV25-1	-	TRBJ2-4	TGTGCCCCTATAGGGGGCATTCAGTACTTC	CAPIGGIQYF
-	TRBV6-6	-	TRBJ2-7	TGTGCCAGCAGGGGGGGCTACGAGCAGTACTTC	CASRGGYEQYF
medium-sized	TRBV4-1	-	TRBJ2-3	TGCGCCAGCAGCCTGTGGTTAGCCGGAGATACGCAGTATTTT	CASSLWLAGDTQYF